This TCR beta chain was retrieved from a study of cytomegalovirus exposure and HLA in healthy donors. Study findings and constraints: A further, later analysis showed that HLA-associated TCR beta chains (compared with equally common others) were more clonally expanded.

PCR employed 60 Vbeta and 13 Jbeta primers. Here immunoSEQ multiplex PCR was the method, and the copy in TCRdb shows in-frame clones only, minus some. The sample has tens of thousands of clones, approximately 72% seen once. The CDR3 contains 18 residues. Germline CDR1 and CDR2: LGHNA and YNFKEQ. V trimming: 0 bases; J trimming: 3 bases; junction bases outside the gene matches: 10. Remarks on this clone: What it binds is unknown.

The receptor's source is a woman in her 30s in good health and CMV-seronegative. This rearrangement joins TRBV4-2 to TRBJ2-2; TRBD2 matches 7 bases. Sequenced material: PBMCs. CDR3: CASSQDTSGLGDTGELFF. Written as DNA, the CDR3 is TGTGCCAGCAGCCAAGATACGAGCGGACTAGGTGACACCGGGGAGCTGTTTTTT.